These 14 T cell receptor beta chains came from one sample sequenced in a study of cytomegalovirus exposure and HLA in healthy donors. The PCR had 60 Vbeta and 13 Jbeta primers. The table came from immunoSEQ multiplex PCR; TCRdb's copy has only in-frame clones and leaves some out. The sample lists about 120,000 clones, about 80% seen once, with approximately 2.5% in the top ten. Sequenced: PBMCs. These receptors came from a woman aged 40-49 years in good health and CMV-seropositive.

This chain connects TRBV19 to TRBJ1-6, with TRBD1 identical over 8 bases. Germline-derived CDR1 and CDR2 are LNHDA and SQIVND (reference sequence). Trimming at V came to 5 bases and at J to 9 bases, leaving 9 bases not matched to a gene. CDR3 length: 15 residues. The DNA for the CDR3 is TGTGCCAGTAGTCCCAACGGACAGGGAAGTTCACCCCTCCACTTT. Translated, it gives CASSPNGQGSSPLHF.

The chain recombines TRBV27 with TRBJ2-7; D not certain. Deletions cut 5 bases from V and 6 bases from J, with 23 bases between. This CDR3 has 16 amino acids. CDR1 and CDR2 (germline): MNHEY, SMNVEV (reference sequence). CDR3 loop: CASSHNPYTPGGEQYF. The CDR3 nucleotides are TGTGCCAGCAGTCACAACCCCTACACGCCGGGTGGCGAGCAGTACTTC.

The chain has TRBV2 and TRBJ2-5, with 7 bases fitting TRBD2. Germline assignment: CDR1 SNHLY and CDR2 FYNNEI. With V trimmed by 2 bases and J by 3 bases, 12 bases remained unmatched. This CDR3 is built from 17 residues. Here the CDR3 reads CASSEWAVASGKETQYF. In DNA, the CDR3 is TGTGCCAGCAGTGAATGGGCAGTTGCTAGCGGCAAAGAGACCCAGTACTTC.

This clone was picked up one time. The V call is TRBV7-2, the J call TRBJ2-1; D is perhaps TRBD2 (6 bases). Germline assignment: CDR1 SGHTA and CDR2 FQGNSA. V dropped 5 bases and J dropped 10 bases, with 18 bases sitting between them. The CDR3 runs to 14 residues. CDR3 residues: CASSTRDSPGEQFF. The CDR3 DNA follows: TGTGCCAGCAGCACCAGGGACTCCCCGGGGGAGCAGTTCTTC. Full variable domain (outside the CDR3, taken from reference TRBV7-2 and TRBJ2-1): GAGVSQSPSNKVTEKGKDVELRCDPISGHTALYWYRQSLGQGLEFLIYFQGNSAPDKSGLPSDRFSAERTGGSVSTLTIQRTQQEDSAVYLCASSTRDSPGEQFFGPGTRLTVL.

The V gene is TRBV30, the J gene TRBJ2-5; 10 bases map to TRBD1. The CDR3 is 12 amino acids. CDR1 is GTSNPN, CDR2 SVGIG, per germline (reference sequence). V shed 5 bases and J 7 bases; nucleotides not matched to a gene: 4. The CDR3 loop reads CAWDRGQLTQYF. The CDR3 DNA is TGTGCCTGGGACAGGGGGCAGTTGACCCAGTACTTC.

The chain employs TRBV7-9 and TRBJ2-1; no clear D gene. This CDR3 is built from 12 residues. Trimming pared 1 base from V and 9 bases from J, leaving 7 bases between. CDR1 and CDR2 (germline): SEHNR, FQNEAQ (reference sequence). The CDR3 sequence is CASSLVPGEQFF. DNA of the CDR3: TGTGCCAGCAGCTTAGTCCCAGGTGAGCAGTTCTTC.

The rearrangement uses TRBV6-1 and TRBJ2-7; the match to TRBD1 covers 7 bases. This CDR3 is 16 amino acids long. With V trimmed by 4 bases and J by 5 bases, 14 bases remained unmatched. Germline V gene lookup returns CDR1 MNHNS and CDR2 SASEGT. The CDR3 sequence is CASSVYTQGPGDEQYF. CDR3 DNA: TGTGCCAGCAGTGTGTACACACAGGGGCCCGGGGACGAGCAGTACTTC.

This clone was recorded only once. V is TRBV6-1 and J is TRBJ1-4; D may be TRBD1 (6 bases). The CDR3 is 14 residues long. Germline V gene sequence: CDR1 MNHNS, CDR2 SASEGT. Trimming took off 6 bases at V and 2 bases at J, with 10 bases between the two ends. The CDR3 sequence: CASSQGPTNEKLFF. The CDR3 DNA reads TGTGCCAGCAGCCAGGGGCCGACTAATGAAAAACTGTTTTTT.

The chain uses TRBV10-3 and TRBJ2-1; 13 positions agree with TRBD2. This CDR3 contains 18 residues. After removal of 0 bases from V and 4 bases from J, the junction contained 6 bases not matched to a gene. The germline gives CDR1 ENHRY, CDR2 SYGVKD. The CDR3 DNA reads as TGTGCCATCAGTGAGTCGCCAACTAGCGGGAGGGGGTACAATGAGCAGTTCTTC. Protein sequence: CAISESPTSGRGYNEQFF.

In its sample, this clone was seen a few times. This chain joins TRBV7-2 and TRBJ2-3; 8 bases line up with TRBD1. V shed 1 base, J shed 2 bases, and the junction held 5 bases outside the gene matches. The CDR3 is 16 amino acids. The germline gives CDR1 SGHTA, CDR2 FQGNSA. In DNA, the CDR3 is TGTGCCAGCAGCTTAGTGGACAGGGCGCTCACAGATACGCAGTATTTT. Amino acids: CASSLVDRALTDTQYF.

This clone was recorded a few times. CDR3 nucleotides: TGTGCCAGTAGTACAAGGGGTCCCCCGCACACCGGGGAGCTGTTTTTT. Translating gives CASSTRGPPHTGELFF. The chain has TRBV19 and TRBJ2-2; maybe TRBD1 (5 bases). CDR1 and CDR2 (germline): LNHDA, SQIVND (reference sequence). V shed 4 bases and J shed 3 bases, with 15 bases lying between them. This CDR3 is built from 16 residues.

The chain recombines TRBV4-2 with TRBJ2-3, with 9 bases matching TRBD2. Germline V lookup: CDR1 LGHNA, CDR2 YNFKEQ. The junction had 8 bases not matched to a gene; V was cut back by 0 bases and J by 4 bases. This CDR3 comprises 17 residues. The CDR3 bases are TGTGCCAGCAGCCAAGATTCGCGGGAGGGCATCTCAGATACGCAGTATTTT. Translated, it gives CASSQDSREGISDTQYF.

The chain is built from TRBV25-1 and TRBJ1-6; D may be TRBD1 (5 bases). V shed 2 bases and J shed 14 bases, with 10 bases lying between them. Germline CDR1 MGHDK, CDR2 SYGVNS. This CDR3 is 12 amino acids long. The DNA for the CDR3 is TGTGCCAGCAGTGAAAACTGGGGGGCCCTCCACTTT. This encodes CASSENWGALHF.

The gene calls are TRBV2 and TRBJ2-7; D is unresolved. Trimming removed 5 bases at V and 2 bases at J, with 10 bases between. Germline V gene lookup returns CDR1 SNHLY and CDR2 FYNNEI. This CDR3 spans 13 amino acids. The CDR3 spells CASSSDTTYEQYF. In DNA, the CDR3 is TGTGCCAGCAGTTCCGACACGACCTACGAGCAGTACTTC.